Here is one TCR beta chain with its context. Its antigen is still unknown. The same CDR3 also results from other DNA sequences found in this sample. The data were produced by immunoSEQ multiplex PCR, yet TCRdb's version contains in-frame clones alone and is incomplete. Among about 120,000 clones listed, about 91% were seen once. The trim removed 3 bases at V and 3 bases at J, leaving 1 base unmatched. Germline values: CDR1 SGHNT, CDR2 YYREEE (reference sequence). The length of the CDR3 is 14 residues. Second-dose timings of about 4 or about 12 weeks were pooled. This sample is part of a study of T cell responses to AZD1222 COVID-19 vaccine. Whole-study results and caveats: Donors were largely white British and mainly female; clonal diversity was possibly underestimated. Baseline serostatus was positive in only six AZD1222 recipients.

The sequencing used peripheral blood, collected 28 days after the second AZD1222 dose. The chain carries TRBV5-4 and TRBJ1-1, with 11 bases lining up with TRBD1. This clonotype was sampled from an adult who received the AZD1222 COVID-19 vaccine. The CDR3 reads CASSWGQGDTEAFF. The CDR3 DNA is TGTGCCAGCAGCTGGGGACAGGGGGACACTGAAGCTTTCTTT.